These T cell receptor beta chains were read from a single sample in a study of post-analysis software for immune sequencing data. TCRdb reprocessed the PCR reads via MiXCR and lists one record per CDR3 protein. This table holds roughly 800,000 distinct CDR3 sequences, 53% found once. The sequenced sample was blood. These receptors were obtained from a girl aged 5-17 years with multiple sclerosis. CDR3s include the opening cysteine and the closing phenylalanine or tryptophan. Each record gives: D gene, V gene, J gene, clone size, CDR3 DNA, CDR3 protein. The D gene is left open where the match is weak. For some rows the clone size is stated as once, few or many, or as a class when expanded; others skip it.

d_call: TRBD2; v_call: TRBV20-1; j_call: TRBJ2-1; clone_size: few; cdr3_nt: TGCAGTGCTCCTACACTAGCGGGAGGTAACAATGAGCAGTTCTTC; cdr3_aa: CSAPTLAGGNNEQFF
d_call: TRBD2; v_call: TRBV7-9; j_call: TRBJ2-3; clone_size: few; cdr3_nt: TGTGCCAGCAGCACCCAGCGGGGGAGCACAGATACGCAGTATTTT; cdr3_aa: CASSTQRGSTDTQYF
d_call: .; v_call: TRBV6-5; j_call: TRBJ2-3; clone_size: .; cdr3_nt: TGTGCCAGCAGCCTGATCGACAGCACAGATACGCAGTATTTT; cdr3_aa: CASSLIDSTDTQYF
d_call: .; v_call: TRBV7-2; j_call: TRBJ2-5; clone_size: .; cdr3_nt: TGTGCCAGCAGCAATATAATCCGGACCCATCAAGAGACCCAGTACTTC; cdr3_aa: CASSNIIRTHQETQYF
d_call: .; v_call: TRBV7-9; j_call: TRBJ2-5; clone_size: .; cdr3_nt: TGTGCCAGCAGCTTAGGGGTCAGCAATGGAGAGACCCAGTACTTC; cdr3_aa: CASSLGVSNGETQYF
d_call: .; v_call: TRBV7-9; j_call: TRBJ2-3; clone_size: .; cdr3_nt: TGTGCCAGCAGCTTAGGCTCCGGGACCCTTTACACAGATACGCAGTATTTT; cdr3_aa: CASSLGSGTLYTDTQYF
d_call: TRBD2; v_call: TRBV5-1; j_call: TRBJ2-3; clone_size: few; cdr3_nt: TGCGCCAGCAGCTTGGGCGGAGCGGGGCCAAGCACAGATACGCAGTATTTT; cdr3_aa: CASSLGGAGPSTDTQYF
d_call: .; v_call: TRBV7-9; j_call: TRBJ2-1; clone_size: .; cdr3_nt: TGTGCCAGCAGCTTAGCTCCTGGGGAGCAGTTCTTC; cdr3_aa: CASSLAPGEQFF
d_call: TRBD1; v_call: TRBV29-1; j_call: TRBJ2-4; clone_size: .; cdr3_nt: TGCAGCGTTGAACTCAGGGGGCAGTCGTCGGAGCAGTACTTC; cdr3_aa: CSVELRGQSSEQYF
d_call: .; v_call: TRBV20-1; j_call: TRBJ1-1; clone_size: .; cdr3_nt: TGCAGTGCTAGCCCTTGGGGGGGGACCGTGAACACTGAAGCTTTCTTT; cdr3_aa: CSASPWGGTVNTEAFF
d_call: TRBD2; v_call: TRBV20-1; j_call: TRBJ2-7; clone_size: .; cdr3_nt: TGCAGTGCTCTACCCCTGACTAGCGGGGCCTCCTACGAGCAGTACTTC; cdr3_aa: CSALPLTSGASYEQYF
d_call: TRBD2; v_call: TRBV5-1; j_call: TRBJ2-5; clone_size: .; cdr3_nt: TGCGCCAGCAGCCACAAGCGGGAGAGAGGGGGGAGGGGAGAGACCCAGTACTTC; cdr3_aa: CASSHKRERGGRGETQYF
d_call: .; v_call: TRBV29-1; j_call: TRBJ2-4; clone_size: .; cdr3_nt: TGCAGCGTTGATTTTATTGGGGGAAACATTCAGTACTTC; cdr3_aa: CSVDFIGGNIQYF
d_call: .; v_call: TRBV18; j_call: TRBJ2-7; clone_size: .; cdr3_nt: TGTGCCAGCTCACCGACTAGGAGCTCCTACGAGCAGTACTTC; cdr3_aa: CASSPTRSSYEQYF
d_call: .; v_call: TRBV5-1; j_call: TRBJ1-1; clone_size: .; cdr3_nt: TGCGCCAGCAGCTTGGTATCCCGGAGCCCGAACACTGAAGCTTTCTTT; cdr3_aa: CASSLVSRSPNTEAFF
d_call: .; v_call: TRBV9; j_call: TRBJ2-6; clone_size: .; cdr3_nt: TGTGCCAGCAGCGTAGCCCAGGTTAGCTCTGGGGCCAACGTCCTGACTTTC; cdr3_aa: CASSVAQVSSGANVLTF
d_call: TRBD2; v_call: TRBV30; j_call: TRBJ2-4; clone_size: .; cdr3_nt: TGTGCCTGGGGATATACCGGGACTAGCGGGAGCACCACGTACTTC; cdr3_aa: CAWGYTGTSGSTTYF
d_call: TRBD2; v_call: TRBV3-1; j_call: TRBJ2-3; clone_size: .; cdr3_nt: TGTGCCAGCAACCAAGATGGGGTCCTAGCGGCTAGCACAGATACGCAGTATTTT; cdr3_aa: CASNQDGVLAASTDTQYF
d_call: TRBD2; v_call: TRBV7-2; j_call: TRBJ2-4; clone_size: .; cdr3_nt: TGTGCCAGCAGCCTGGGGTGGGACTATCCAAACATTCAGTACTTC; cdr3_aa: CASSLGWDYPNIQYF
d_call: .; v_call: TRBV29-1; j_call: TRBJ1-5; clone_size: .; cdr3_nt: TGCAGCGTTTGTATTAGCAATCAGCCCCAGCATTTT; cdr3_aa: CSVCISNQPQHF
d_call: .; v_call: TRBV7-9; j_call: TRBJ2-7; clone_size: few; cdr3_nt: TGTGCCAGCAGCCTCCCCCGCGGATCCTTCTACGAGCAGTACTTC; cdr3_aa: CASSLPRGSFYEQYF
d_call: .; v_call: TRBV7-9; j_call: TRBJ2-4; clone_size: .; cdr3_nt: TGTGCCAGCAGCTTAGGGACCTATAAGGCCCAGTACTTC; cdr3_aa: CASSLGTYKAQYF
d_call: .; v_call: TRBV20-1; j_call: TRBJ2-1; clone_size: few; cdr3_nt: TGCAGTGCCCCCCGCTTGCGCGGTCACAATGAGCAGTTCTTC; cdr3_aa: CSAPRLRGHNEQFF